This T cell receptor beta chain originates from a study of OX40 agonist ivuxolimab in advanced cancers. V gave up 7 bases and J gave up 5 bases, with 18 bases separating them. CDR1 and CDR2 from the germline V gene are MNHNS and SASEGT. The CDR3 loop spans 14 amino acids. Measured with immunoSEQ multiplex PCR; TCRdb has only the in-frame clones, and not every one. Here the sample spans 46,000 or so clones, 60% to 80% being singletons. Points from the study as a whole: People who partly responded at 0.1-3.0 mg/kg had some of the least clonal expansion seen. Expanded peripheral T cell antigen specificity was not determined. With doses of 0.1 to 3.0 mg/kg, CD4+ and CD8+ blood T cells had undergone clonal expansion by week 6. In general, CD8+ T cells held more expanded clones than CD4+ did, on average.

Comments on this clone: Its antigen is not identified.

The receptor was derived from an adult with an advanced solid tumor such as melanoma, head and neck, liver or kidney cancer. Sequencing was performed on CD4+ or CD8+ T cells sorted from blood, taken in a trial of the OX40 agonist ivuxolimab. This chain connects TRBV6-1 to TRBJ2-7; unclear D gene. This CDR3 reads CASTLQGIDDEQYF. CDR3 bases: TGTGCCAGCACTTTACAAGGGATTGACGACGAGCAGTACTTC.